The 9 T cell receptor beta chains presented below share a single source sample, sequenced in a study of identifying expanded T cells in peripheral blood (dated by TCRdb to about 2019). Library preparation used the immunoSEQ multiplex PCR assay. TCRdb mirrors the immuneACCESS table, restricted to in-frame sequences. Some clones are absent from its copies; in checked studies, under half trace to an unresolved V gene, and the reason for the others is unknown. In all, the sample holds 90,000 to 95,000 clones, and 88% of those were seen once. The ten biggest clones cover around 6% of the sample. Sequencing was carried out using blood. These receptors were obtained from a person aged 18-70 years in good health.

The chain recombines TRBV30 with TRBJ2-7; D is unclear. Trimming pared 0 bases from V and 4 bases from J, leaving 10 bases between. CDR1 is GTSNPN, CDR2 SVGIG, per germline (reference sequence). The CDR3 is made up of 13 amino acids. The chain's CDR3 is CAWSVGRSYEQYF. The CDR3 DNA is TGTGCCTGGAGTGTTGGCAGGTCATACGAGCAGTACTTC.

This clone was counted only a few times. The rearrangement joins TRBV30 to TRBJ1-6; TRBD1 might be the D (6 bases). The ends were cut back, 4 bases at V and 3 bases at J, with 7 bases in the middle. The CDR3 is 13 amino acids. Looked up from germline, CDR1 is GTSNPN and CDR2 is SVGIG (reference sequence). The CDR3 DNA follows: TGTGCCTGGAACAGGGACTATAATTCACCCCTCCACTTT. This gives the protein CAWNRDYNSPLHF.

This chain connects TRBV27 to TRBJ2-2, with D possibly TRBD1 on 6 matching bases. This CDR3 has 15 residues. Germline CDR1 and CDR2: MNHEY and SMNVEV (reference sequence). V was trimmed by 2 bases and J by 1 base, leaving 8 bases between them. DNA of the CDR3: TGTGCCAGCAGTTTACAGGGGCTGAACACCGGGGAGCTGTTTTTT. This translates into CASSLQGLNTGELFF.

The rearrangement uses TRBV10-3 and TRBJ1-1, with D tentatively TRBD1 (5 bases). Germline V lookup: CDR1 ENHRY, CDR2 SYGVKD. V was shortened by 6 bases and J by 3 bases, with 8 bases between the two germline ends. CDR3 length equals 12 residues. CDR3 coding DNA: TGTGCCATCAGAGGGACGGACACTGAAGCTTTCTTT. This sequence encodes CAIRGTDTEAFF.

The chain couples TRBV6-5 to TRBJ1-1; D call uncertain. The CDR3 sequence is 12 residues long. The V gene lost 1 base and the J gene lost 7 bases, with 7 bases spanning the gap. Germline lookup yields CDR1 MNHEY and CDR2 SVGAGI. This CDR3 reads CASSYLGLEAFF. CDR3 DNA sequence: TGTGCCAGCAGTTACTTGGGCCTTGAAGCTTTCTTT.

The CDR3 protein is CASSFREGAHSPLHF. CDR3 sequence (DNA): TGTGCCAGCAGCTTTCGCGAGGGGGCTCATTCACCCCTCCACTTT. The chain employs TRBV7-2 and TRBJ1-6, with 7 bases fitting TRBD1. Germline-derived CDR1 and CDR2 are SGHTA and FQGNSA. The ends lost 3 bases at V and 8 bases at J; junction bases unmatched: 7. The CDR3 has 15 residues.

The CDR3 region is CASSLTQGFGYGYTF. The CDR3 DNA follows: TGTGCCAGCAGCCTAACGCAGGGGTTCGGCTATGGCTACACCTTC. The gene calls are TRBV13 and TRBJ1-2; weak D call: TRBD1 (6 bases). Germline loops: CDR1 PRHDT, CDR2 FYEKMQ (reference sequence). The ends were cut back, 5 bases at V and 4 bases at J, with 17 bases in the middle. The CDR3 extends over 15 amino acids.

The V gene is TRBV7-2, the J gene TRBJ1-2; weak D call: TRBD1 (6 bases). The CDR3 sequence is 15 residues long. Trimming shortened V by 0 bases and J by 6 bases, and 14 bases separated the two germline ends. From germline, CDR1 is SGHTA and CDR2 FQGNSA. The CDR3 region is CASSLAGATVHGYTF. Here the CDR3 DNA reads TGTGCCAGCAGCTTAGCGGGGGCGACGGTCCATGGCTACACCTTC.

The V and J genes are TRBV30 and TRBJ2-1; perhaps TRBD1 as D (5 bases). This CDR3 spans 15 amino acids. The V gene's germline CDR1 is GTSNPN and CDR2 SVGIG (reference sequence). The germline V and J ends were trimmed by 2 bases and 6 bases, with 17 bases remaining between them. The CDR3 loop is CAWSHVEDMGNEQFF. The CDR3 DNA sequence: TGTGCCTGGAGTCACGTAGAGGACATGGGCAATGAGCAGTTCTTC.